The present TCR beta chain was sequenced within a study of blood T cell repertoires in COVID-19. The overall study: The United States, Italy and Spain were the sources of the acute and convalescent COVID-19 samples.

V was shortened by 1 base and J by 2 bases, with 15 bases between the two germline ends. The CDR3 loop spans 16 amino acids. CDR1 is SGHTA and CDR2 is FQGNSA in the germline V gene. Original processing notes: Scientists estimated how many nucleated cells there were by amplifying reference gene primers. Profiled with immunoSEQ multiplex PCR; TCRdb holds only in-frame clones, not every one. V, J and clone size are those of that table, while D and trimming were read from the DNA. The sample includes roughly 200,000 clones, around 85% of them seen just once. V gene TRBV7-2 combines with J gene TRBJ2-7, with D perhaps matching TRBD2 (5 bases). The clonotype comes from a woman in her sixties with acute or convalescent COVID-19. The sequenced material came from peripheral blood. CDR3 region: CASSLDWQTAAYEQYF. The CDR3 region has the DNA TGTGCCAGCAGCTTAGACTGGCAAACAGCGGCCTACGAGCAGTACTTC.